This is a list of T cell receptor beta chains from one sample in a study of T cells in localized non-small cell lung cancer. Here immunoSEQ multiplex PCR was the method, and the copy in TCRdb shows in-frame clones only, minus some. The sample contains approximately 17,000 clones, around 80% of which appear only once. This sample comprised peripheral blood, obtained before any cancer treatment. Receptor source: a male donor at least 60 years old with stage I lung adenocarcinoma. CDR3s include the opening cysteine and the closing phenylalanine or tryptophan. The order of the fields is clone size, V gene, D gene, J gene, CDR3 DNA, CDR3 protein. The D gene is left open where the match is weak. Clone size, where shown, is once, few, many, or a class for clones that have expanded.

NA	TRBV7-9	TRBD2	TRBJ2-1	TGTGCCAGCGGACTAGCGGGAGGGCAAGAGCAGTTCTTC	CASGLAGGQEQFF
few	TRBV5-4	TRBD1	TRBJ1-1	TGTGCCAGCAGCTTCGACAGGGCGGACACTGAAGCTTTCTTT	CASSFDRADTEAFF
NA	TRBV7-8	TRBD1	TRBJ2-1	TGTGCCAGCAGCGTACGACAGGGTCTTGAGCAGTTCTTC	CASSVRQGLEQFF
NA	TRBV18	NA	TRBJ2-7	TGTGCCAGCTCAGCCGGTGGAACAGGTGGTCCCCGAGAATCCTACGAGCAGTACTTC	CASSAGGTGGPRESYEQYF
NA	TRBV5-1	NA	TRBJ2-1	TGCGCCAGCAGCTTGGCCACTGAGCAGTTCTTC	CASSLATEQFF
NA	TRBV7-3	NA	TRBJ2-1	TGTGCCAGCAGCTCGCGGGGGCCCGGAGAGCAGTTCTTC	CASSSRGPGEQFF
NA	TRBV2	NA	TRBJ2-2	TGTGCCAGCAGGGCAAGTGCGGGGAGTACCGGGGAGCTGTTTTTT	CASRASAGSTGELFF
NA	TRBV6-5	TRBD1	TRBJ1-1	TGTGCCAGCAGCCGCACAGGGGACACTGAAGCTTTCTTT	CASSRTGDTEAFF
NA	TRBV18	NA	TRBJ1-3	TGTGCCAGCTCAACAGGGTCTGGAAACACCATATATTTT	CASSTGSGNTIYF
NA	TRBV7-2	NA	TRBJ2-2	TGTGCCAGCAGCCTAATAGAGGACAGTTTTGCCGGGGAGCTGTTTTTT	CASSLIEDSFAGELFF
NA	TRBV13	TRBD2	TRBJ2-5	TGTGCCAGCAGCGACCGACTAGCGGGGGGTGGGGAGACCCAGTACTTC	CASSDRLAGGGETQYF
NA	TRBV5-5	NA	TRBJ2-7	TGTGCCAGCAGCTTGGGGGGCGTGTATGCCTACGAGCAGTACTTC	CASSLGGVYAYEQYF
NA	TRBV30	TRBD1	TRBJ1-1	TGTGCCTGGAGTGAACAGGGGGTTGGAATGAACACTGAAGCTTTCTTT	CAWSEQGVGMNTEAFF
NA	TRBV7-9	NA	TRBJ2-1	TGTGCCAGCAGCTTAAGCGGTCTTAGGGGGTCCTACAATGAGCAGTTCTTC	CASSLSGLRGSYNEQFF
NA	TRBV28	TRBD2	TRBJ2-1	TGTGCCAGCAGTCAGACTAGCGGGATTGTCTGGCAGTTCTTC	CASSQTSGIVWQFF
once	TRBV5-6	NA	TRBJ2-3	TGTGCCAGCAGCTTTAACTCGGCTACACAGTATTTT	CASSFNSATQYF
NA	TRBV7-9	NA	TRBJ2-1	TGTGCCAGCAGCTTAGTAGGGCCCTACGCCGGGAATGAGCAGTTCTTC	CASSLVGPYAGNEQFF
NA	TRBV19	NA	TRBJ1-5	TGTGCCAGTACCACCGGGACGGGCGGTCAGCCCCAGCATTTT	CASTTGTGGQPQHF
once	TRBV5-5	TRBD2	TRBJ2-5	TGTGCCAGCAGCTGGGGGGTGCTAGCGGGAGTTGTCGGAGAGACCCAGTACTTC	CASSWGVLAGVVGETQYF
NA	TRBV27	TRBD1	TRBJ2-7	TGTGCCAGCAGCCGACAGGGCTCAAGCTCCTACGAGCAGTACTTC	CASSRQGSSSYEQYF
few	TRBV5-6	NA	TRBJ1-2	TGTGCCAGCAGCTTGAAGGATGGCTACACCTTC	CASSLKDGYTF
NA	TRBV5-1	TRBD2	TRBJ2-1	TGCGCCAGCAGCTTGGATCTAGCGGGTACCAATGAGCAGTTCTTC	CASSLDLAGTNEQFF
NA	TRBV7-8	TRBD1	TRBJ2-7	TGTGCCAGCAGCTCCGCCTCCGGGACAGGGTTCGAGCAGTACTTC	CASSSASGTGFEQYF
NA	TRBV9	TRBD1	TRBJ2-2	TGTGCCAGCAGCGACCCTGCCGGGACAGCGAACACCGGGGAGCTGTTTTTT	CASSDPAGTANTGELFF
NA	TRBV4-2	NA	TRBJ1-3	TGTGCCAGCAGCCAAGAGCAGGGGCGAAACACCATATATTTT	CASSQEQGRNTIYF
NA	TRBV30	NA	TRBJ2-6	TGTGCCTGGAGTGATCGAAGATTGGCTGGGGCCAACGTCCTGACTTTC	CAWSDRRLAGANVLTF
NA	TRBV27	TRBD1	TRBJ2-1	TGTGCCAGCAGTCCCAACCGGGACAGCTACAATGAGCAGTTCTTC	CASSPNRDSYNEQFF
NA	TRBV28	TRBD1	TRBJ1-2	TGTGCCAGCACCGTCAGGGGGCCTTACTATGGCTACACCTTC	CASTVRGPYYGYTF
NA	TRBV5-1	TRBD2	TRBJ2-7	TGCGCCAGCAGGGTGTCCTGGGGGGGATCCTACGAGCAGTACTTC	CASRVSWGGSYEQYF
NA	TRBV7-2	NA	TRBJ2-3	TGTGCCAGCAGCTTAGGGTACTTCACAGATACGCAGTATTTT	CASSLGYFTDTQYF
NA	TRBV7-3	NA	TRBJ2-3	TGTGCCAGCAGTGACTACCTTAGCACAGATACGCAGTATTTT	CASSDYLSTDTQYF
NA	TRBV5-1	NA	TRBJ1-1	TGCGCCAGCAGCTTGGATCACGGGATGAACACTGAAGCTTTCTTT	CASSLDHGMNTEAFF
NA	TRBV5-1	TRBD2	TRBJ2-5	TGCGCCAGCAGCGCATGGACTAGCGGAGGAGGAGAGACCCAGTACTTC	CASSAWTSGGGETQYF
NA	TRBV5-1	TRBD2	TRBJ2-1	TGCGCCAGCAGCGAGCTCCAAGCGGGGGGGGACAATGAGCAGTTCTTC	CASSELQAGGDNEQFF
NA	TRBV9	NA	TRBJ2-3	TGTGCCAGCAGCGTCCTACAGGGCACAGATACGCAGTATTTT	CASSVLQGTDTQYF
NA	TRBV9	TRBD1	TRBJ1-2	TGTGCCAGCAGCCTAGGGACAGGGGGCGGCGGCTACACCTTC	CASSLGTGGGGYTF
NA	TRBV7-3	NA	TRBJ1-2	TGTGCCAGCAGCTTAACAAGGCAGGGATATGGCTACACCTTC	CASSLTRQGYGYTF
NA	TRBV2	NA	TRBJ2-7	TGTGCCAGCAGTGGCGACCACTACGAGCAGTACTTC	CASSGDHYEQYF
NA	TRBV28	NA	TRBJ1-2	TGTGCCAGCAGTTTTGGGGCAAGAGGCTACACCTTC	CASSFGARGYTF
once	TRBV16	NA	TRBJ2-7	TGTGCCAGCAGCCGGAACAGGGGGGGAGAGCAGTACTTC	CASSRNRGGEQYF
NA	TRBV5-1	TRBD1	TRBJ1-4	TGCGCCAGCAGCTTGGGGATACAGGGGACTAATGAAAAACTGTTTTTT	CASSLGIQGTNEKLFF
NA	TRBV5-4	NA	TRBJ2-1	TGTGCCAGCAGCTTGGAGGCGGGATTGGGGAATGAGCAGTTCTTC	CASSLEAGLGNEQFF
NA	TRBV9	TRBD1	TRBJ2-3	TGTGCCAGCAGCGTAGAACAGGGGAGCTCGAATACGCAGTATTTT	CASSVEQGSSNTQYF
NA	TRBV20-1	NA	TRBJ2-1	TGCAGTGATAGATGGCTAGCGCAGCAGTTCTTC	CSDRWLAQQFF
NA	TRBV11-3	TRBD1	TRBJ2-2	TGTGCCAGTCGGACAGGGGGCATCACCGGGGAGCTGTTTTTT	CASRTGGITGELFF
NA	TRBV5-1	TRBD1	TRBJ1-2	TGCGCCAGCTCTGAAGGGACAGAGGACGGCTACACCTTC	CASSEGTEDGYTF
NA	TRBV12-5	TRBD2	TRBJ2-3	TGTGCTAGTGGTTTGGCTTCCGGACTAGCGGTTGTGGCAGATACGCAGTATTTT	CASGLASGLAVVADTQYF
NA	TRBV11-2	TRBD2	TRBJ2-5	TGTGCCAGCAGCTCCCCCGGGGGGGGGCCAGGGGAGACCCAGTACTTC	CASSSPGGGPGETQYF
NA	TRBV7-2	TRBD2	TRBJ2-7	TGTGCCAGCAGCTTAACTAGCGAGAACGAGCAGTACTTC	CASSLTSENEQYF
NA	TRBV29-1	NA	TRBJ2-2	TGCAGCGCCGCGGTGGGGGCCGGGGAGCTGTTTTTT	CSAAVGAGELFF
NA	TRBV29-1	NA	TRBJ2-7	TGCAGCGTTGATTCCGGGGGATCCTACGAGCAGTACTTC	CSVDSGGSYEQYF
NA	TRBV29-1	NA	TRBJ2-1	TGCAGCGTTGATCGAGCAGGCACCGTGATAAGCTCCTACAATGAGCAGTTCTTC	CSVDRAGTVISSYNEQFF
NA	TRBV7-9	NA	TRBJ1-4	TGTGCCAGCAGCTTAGCCTGGGGTGGGGACAAACTGTTTTTT	CASSLAWGGDKLFF
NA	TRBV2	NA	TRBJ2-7	TGTGCCAGCAGTGCAGGCCAGGGTCGTACCTACGAGCAGTACTTC	CASSAGQGRTYEQYF
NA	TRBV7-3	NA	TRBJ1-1	TGTGCCAGCAGCTCAACGATCGACACTGAAGCTTTCTTT	CASSSTIDTEAFF